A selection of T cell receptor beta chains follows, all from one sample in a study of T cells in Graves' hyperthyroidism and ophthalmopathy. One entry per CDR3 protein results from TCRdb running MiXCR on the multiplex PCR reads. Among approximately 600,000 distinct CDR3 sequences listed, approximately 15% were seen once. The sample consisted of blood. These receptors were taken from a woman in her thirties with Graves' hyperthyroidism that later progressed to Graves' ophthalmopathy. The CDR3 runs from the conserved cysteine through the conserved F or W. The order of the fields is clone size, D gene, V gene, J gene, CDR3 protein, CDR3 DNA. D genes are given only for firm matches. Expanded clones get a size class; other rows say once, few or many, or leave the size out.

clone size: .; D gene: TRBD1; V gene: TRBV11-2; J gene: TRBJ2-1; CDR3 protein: CASSLIPGQFYNEQFF; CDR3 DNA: TGTGCCAGCAGCTTAATCCCGGGACAGTTCTACAATGAGCAGTTCTTC
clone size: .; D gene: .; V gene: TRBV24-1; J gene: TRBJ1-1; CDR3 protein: CASSPNSITTEAFF; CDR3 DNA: TGTGCCAGCAGTCCAAATAGTATAACAACTGAAGCTTTCTTT
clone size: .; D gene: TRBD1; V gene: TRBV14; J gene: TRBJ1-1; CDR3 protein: CASSQEDGTGMNTEAFF; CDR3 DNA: TGTGCCAGCAGCCAAGAGGACGGGACAGGGATGAACACTGAAGCTTTCTTT
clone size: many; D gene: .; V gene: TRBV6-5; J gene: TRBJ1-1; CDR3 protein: CASSYSDWGFEAFF; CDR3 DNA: TGTGCCAGCAGTTACTCGGACTGGGGATTTGAAGCTTTCTTT
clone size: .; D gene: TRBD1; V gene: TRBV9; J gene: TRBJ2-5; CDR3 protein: CASSGRDSNQETQYF; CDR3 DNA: TGTGCCAGCAGCGGCCGGGACAGTAACCAAGAGACCCAGTACTTC
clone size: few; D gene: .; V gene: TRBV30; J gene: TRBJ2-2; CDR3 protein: CAWSNRNTGELFF; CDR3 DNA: TGTGCCTGGAGTAACAGAAATACCGGGGAGCTGTTTTTT
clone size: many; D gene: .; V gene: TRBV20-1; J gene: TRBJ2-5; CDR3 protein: CSADPPTSLYQETQYF; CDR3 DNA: TGCAGTGCTGACCCTCCGACCTCATTGTACCAAGAGACCCAGTACTTC
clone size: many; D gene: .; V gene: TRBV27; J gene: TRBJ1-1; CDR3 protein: CASSLSTGQRAFF; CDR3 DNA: TGTGCCAGCAGTTTGTCCACAGGGCAGAGGGCTTTCTTT
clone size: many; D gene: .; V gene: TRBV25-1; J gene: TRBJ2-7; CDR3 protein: CASSEWECFWLGPVLTYEQYF; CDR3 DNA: TGTGCCAGCAGTGAATGGGAATGTTTTTGGTTAGGACCCGTTTTGACCTACGAGCAGTACTTC
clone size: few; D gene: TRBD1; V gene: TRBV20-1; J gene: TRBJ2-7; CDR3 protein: CSAITPGQGAGEQYF; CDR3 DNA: TGCAGCGCAATAACCCCGGGACAGGGGGCAGGGGAGCAGTACTTC
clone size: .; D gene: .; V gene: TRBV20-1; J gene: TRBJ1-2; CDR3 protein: CSASNQVSNYGYTF; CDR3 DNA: TGCAGTGCTAGTAACCAGGTTTCTAACTATGGCTACACCTTC
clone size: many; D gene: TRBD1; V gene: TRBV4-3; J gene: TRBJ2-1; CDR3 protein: CASSQEDRGSYNEQFF; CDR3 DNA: TGCGCCAGCAGCCAAGAGGACAGGGGGTCCTACAATGAGCAGTTCTTC
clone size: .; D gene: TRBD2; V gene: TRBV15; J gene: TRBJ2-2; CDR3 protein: CATSREAGENGELFF; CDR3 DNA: TGTGCCACCAGCAGAGAAGCGGGAGAAAACGGGGAGCTGTTTTTT
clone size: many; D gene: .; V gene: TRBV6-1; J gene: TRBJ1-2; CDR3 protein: CASPINYGYTF; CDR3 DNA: TGTGCCAGCCCGATCAACTATGGCTACACCTTC
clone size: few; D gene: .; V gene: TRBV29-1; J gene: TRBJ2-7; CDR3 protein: CSGLTSKLEQYF; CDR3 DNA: TGCAGCGGACTGACTAGTAAGCTCGAGCAGTACTTC
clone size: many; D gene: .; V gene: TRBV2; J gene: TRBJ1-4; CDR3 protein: CASSKGQGREKLFF; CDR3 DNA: TGTGCCAGCAGTAAGGGGCAGGGTAGGGAAAAACTGTTTTTT
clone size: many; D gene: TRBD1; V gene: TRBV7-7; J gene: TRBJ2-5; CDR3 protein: CASSSRTGTGIETQYF; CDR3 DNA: TGTGCTAGCAGCTCCAGAACCGGGACAGGGATTGAGACCCAGTACTTC
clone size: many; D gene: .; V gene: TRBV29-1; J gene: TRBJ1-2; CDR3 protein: CSVEDRRSYGYTF; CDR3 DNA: TGCAGCGTTGAAGATCGACGGAGCTATGGCTACACCTTC
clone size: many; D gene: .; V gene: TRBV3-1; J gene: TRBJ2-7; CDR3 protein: CASSQDGSNEQYF; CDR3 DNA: TGTGCCAGCAGCCAAGACGGTTCCAACGAGCAGTACTTC
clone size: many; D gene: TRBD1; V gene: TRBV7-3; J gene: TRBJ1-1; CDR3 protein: CASSPGQVLNTEAFF; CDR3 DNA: TGTGCCAGCAGCCCCGGACAGGTGCTGAACACTGAAGCTTTCTTT
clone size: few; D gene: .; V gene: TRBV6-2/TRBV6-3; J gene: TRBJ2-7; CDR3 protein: CASSRGESEQYF; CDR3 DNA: TGTGCCAGCAGCAGAGGGGAGAGTGAGCAGTACTTC
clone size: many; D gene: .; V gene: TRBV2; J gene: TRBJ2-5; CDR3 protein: CASRGGIYDQETQYF; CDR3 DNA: TGTGCCAGCAGAGGGGGGATATATGACCAAGAGACCCAGTACTTC
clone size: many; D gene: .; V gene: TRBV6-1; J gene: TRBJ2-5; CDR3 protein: CASSYSGTNKETQYF; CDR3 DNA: TGTGCCAGCAGTTACAGCGGGACAAATAAAGAGACCCAGTACTTC
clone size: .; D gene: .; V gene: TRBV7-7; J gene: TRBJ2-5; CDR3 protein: CASSFHGEETQYF; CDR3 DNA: TGTGCTAGCAGCTTTCACGGGGAAGAGACCCAGTACTTC
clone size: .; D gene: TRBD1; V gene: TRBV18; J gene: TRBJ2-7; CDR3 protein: CASSHGTGRVPYEQYF; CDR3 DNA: TGTGCCAGCTCTCACGGGACAGGGAGAGTACCCTACGAGCAGTACTTC
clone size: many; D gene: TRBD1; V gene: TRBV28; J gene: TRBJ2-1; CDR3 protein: CASSGQGRDNEQFF; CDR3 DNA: TGTGCCAGCAGCGGACAGGGGCGTGACAATGAGCAGTTCTTC
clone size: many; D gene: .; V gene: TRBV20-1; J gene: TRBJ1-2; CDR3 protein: CSARVQGSNYGYTF; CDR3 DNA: TGCAGTGCTAGAGTTCAGGGGTCTAACTATGGCTACACCTTC
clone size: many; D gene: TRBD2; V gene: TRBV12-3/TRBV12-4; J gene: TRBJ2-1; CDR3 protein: CASSLLAGGPHNEQFF; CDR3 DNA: TGTGCCAGCAGTTTATTAGCGGGAGGGCCCCACAATGAGCAGTTCTTC